Shown below are 2 T cell receptor beta chains from a single sample sequenced in a study. One entry per CDR3 protein, called by TCRdb with MiXCR from the RT-PCR reads. The sample lists about 680,000 distinct CDR3 sequences, 13% to 15% occurring once. The specimen sequenced was memory CD4+ T cells from blood. These receptors all come from a female donor in good health, serving as a healthy control.

This clonotype was counted between two and nine times. The rearrangement links TRBV5-6 to TRBJ2-7; TRBD1 agrees at 9 bases. V dropped 1 base and J dropped 5; count of bases not matched to a gene: 7. This CDR3 is built from 15 residues. Germline values: CDR1 SGHDT, CDR2 YYEEEE. For the CDR3, the DNA is TGTGCCAGCAGCTTGCCGGGACAGGGTTCCAACGAGCAGTACTTC. Protein sequence: CASSLPGQGSNEQYF.

Worth noting for this clonotype: One junction end disagrees with the germline gene, perhaps due to a read error. The gene calls are TRBV5-1 and TRBJ2-2; 13 bases align to TRBD2. The CDR3 loop spans 19 amino acids. Germline V gives CDR1 SGHRS, CDR2 YFSETQ. The CDR3 coding sequence is TGCGCCAGCAGCTTTTTCGGGACTAGCGGGGCTACTAACACCAGGGAGCTGTTTTTT. It specifies CASSFFGTSGATNTRELFF. Together with reference TRBV5-1 and TRBJ2-2, the CDR3 gives the full variable domain: KAGVTQTPRYLIKTRGQQVTLSCSPISGHRSVSWYQQTPGQGLQFLFEYFSETQRNKGNFPGRFSGRQFSNSRSEMNVSTLELGDSALYLCASSFFGTSGATNTRELFFGEGSRLTVL.